One and the same sample provided the 24 T cell receptor beta chains below, sequenced in a study of T cell repertoires in cytomegalovirus infection. TCRdb called the reads again in MiXCR, with one record for every CDR3 protein. The sample lists about 340,000 distinct CDR3 sequences, just under 30% occurring once. Which antigens these TCRs recognize remains unknown. The specimen comprised cultured PBMCs, sampled from culture after CMV antigen stimulation. These TCRs come from a human donor in good health (CMV status not recorded). Some clones in this sample may be carry-over from other donors' samples.

This clonotype was observed a handful of times. The chain joins TRBV7-2 to TRBJ1-4, with D possibly matching TRBD1 (5 bases). Trimming removed 7 bases from V and 8 bases from J, with 20 bases in between. From germline, CDR1 is SGHTA and CDR2 FQGNSA. The CDR3 has 15 amino acids. As DNA, the CDR3 is TGTGCCAGCACTTATTCGGGGGGAGTTCAGGAAAAACTGTTTTTT. It yields the protein CASTYSGGVQEKLFF.

There are a few counts of this clonotype. V usage is TRBV7-2 and J usage is TRBJ2-7; a weak D match, TRBD2 (6 bases). Germline values: CDR1 SGHTA, CDR2 FQGNSA. The length of the CDR3 is 13 residues. V was clipped by 1 base and J by 6 bases, with 10 bases between them. The CDR3 nucleotides are TGTGCCAGCAGCTTAGGCCTCGGGGGCGAGCAGTACTTC. This translates into CASSLGLGGEQYF.

The CDR3 spells CASSPADGRVQPQHF. The CDR3 region has the DNA TGTGCCAGTAGTCCGGCGGACGGGCGAGTCCAGCCCCAGCATTTT. J is TRBJ1-5 and V is TRBV19; unclear D gene. Trimming left V 5 bases short and J 7 bases short, with 18 bases between. Germline V gives CDR1 LNHDA, CDR2 SQIVND (reference sequence). This CDR3 spans 15 amino acids.

Ten or more counts support this clonotype. The rearrangement uses TRBV7-8 and TRBJ1-1; D possibly corresponds to TRBD1 (6 bases). Trimming took 5 bases from V and 4 from J, leaving 20 bases between them. This CDR3 is 16 amino acids long. CDR1 and CDR2 (germline): SGHVS, FQNEAQ. In nucleotides, the CDR3 is TGTGCCAGCAGCACCGGACAGACCGATTACTCCACTGAAGCTTTCTTT. It encodes CASSTGQTDYSTEAFF.

Only a few counts were recorded for this clonotype. This sequence joins TRBV10-3 and TRBJ2-7; a weak D match, TRBD1 (5 bases). The V end was cut by 2 bases, the J end by 2 bases, with 22 bases between. CDR1 and CDR2 (germline): ENHRY, SYGVKD. The CDR3 spans 18 residues. CDR3 loop: CAISEGALRRPIAYEQYF. The CDR3 DNA reads as TGTGCCATCAGTGAGGGGGCGCTTCGGCGGCCGATTGCCTACGAGCAGTACTTC.

About this clonotype itself: Compared with germline, one end of the junction differs, possibly owing to a read error. The chain recombines TRBV10-3 with TRBJ2-7; D gene unclear. The V gene's germline CDR1 is ENHRY and CDR2 SYGVKD. The CDR3 length is 12 residues. The CDR3 region is CAISGRIYGQYF. CDR3 sequence (DNA): TGTGCCATCAGTGGCCGAATTTACGGGCAGTACTTC.

This clonotype was counted only a few times. This rearrangement joins TRBV5-4 to TRBJ1-3, with 7 bases fitting TRBD1. The V gene's germline CDR1 is SGHNT and CDR2 YYREEE (reference sequence). CDR3 size: 17 residues. The V gene end was trimmed by 4 bases and the J gene end by 0 bases; junction bases not matched to a gene: 10. In nucleotides, the CDR3 is TGTGCCAGCAGCGTGGGGACAGCGACCTTCTCTGGAAACACCATATATTTT. Residues: CASSVGTATFSGNTIYF.

Points on this clonotype: At one end, the junction sequence differs from germline, possibly due to a read error. CDR3 loop: CASSLDRAMAQRGPLHF. CDR3 bases: TGTGCCAGCAGCTTGGACAGGGCCATGGCGCAGCGGGGCCCCCTCCACTTT. V usage is TRBV5-3 and J usage is TRBJ1-6; TRBD1 matches at 8 bases. TRBV5-3 is an open reading frame whose function is uncertain. This CDR3 contains 17 residues.

V is TRBV28 and J is TRBJ1-2; 9 positions agree with TRBD1. The CDR3 covers 14 residues. Germline-derived CDR1 and CDR2 are MDHEN and SYDVKM. Trimming took 6 bases from V and 5 from J; bases not matched to a gene: 7. The CDR3 DNA reads as TGTGCCAGCAGCACAGGGGGCTTTGCTTATGGCTACACCTTC. Translating gives CASSTGGFAYGYTF.

The V gene is TRBV19, the J gene TRBJ2-7, with D perhaps matching TRBD1 (5 bases). Germline CDR1 and CDR2: LNHDA and SQIVND (reference sequence). The CDR3 length is 14 residues. V shed 3 bases and J shed 2 bases, with 11 bases lying between them. The CDR3: CASSIQGGPYEQYF. The DNA of the CDR3 is TGTGCCAGTAGTATCCAGGGCGGTCCCTACGAGCAGTACTTC.

V usage is TRBV2 and J usage is TRBJ1-2, with TRBD1 identical over 7 bases. The germline V gene encodes CDR1 SNHLY and CDR2 FYNNEI. Losses at the gene ends were 6 bases for V and 4 bases for J; bases not matched to a gene: 2. CDR3 length: 12 residues. The CDR3 DNA is TGTGCCAGCAGGGGGACAGTCTATGGCTACACCTTC. It translates to CASRGTVYGYTF.

This chain connects TRBV12-3 or TRBV12-4 to TRBJ2-1, with unresolved D. V shed 5 bases and J shed 12 bases, with 11 bases lying between them. The CDR3 contains 11 residues. The CDR3 is CASSLLRRQFF. The CDR3 DNA reads TGTGCCAGCAGTCTACTCCGCAGGCAGTTCTTC.

This chain links TRBV20-1 with TRBJ2-7, with D possibly being TRBD1 (6 bases). Trimming left V 5 bases short and J 6 bases short, with 20 bases between. Germline V gene data show CDR1 as DFQATT and CDR2 as SNEGSKA (reference sequence). The CDR3 is made up of 14 amino acids. DNA for the CDR3: TGCAGTGCTCAACCTATGACCGGGACACCCGAGCAGTACTTC. The encoded protein is CSAQPMTGTPEQYF.

This clonotype occurred a few times. The gene calls are TRBV28 and TRBJ2-1; no reliable D call. Trimming removed 0 bases at V and 2 bases at J, with 14 bases between. The CDR3 consists of 17 residues. The germline V gene has CDR1 MDHEN and CDR2 SYDVKM. CDR3 sequence reads: CASSLWPGPAPYNEQFF. CDR3 DNA sequence: TGTGCCAGCAGTTTATGGCCGGGCCCAGCTCCCTACAATGAGCAGTTCTTC.

In its sample, this clonotype was seen a few times. The rearrangement uses TRBV10-3 and TRBJ1-1; tentative D call: TRBD1 (6 bases). Looked up from germline, CDR1 is ENHRY and CDR2 is SYGVKD. CDR3 size: 12 residues. Deletions cut 11 bases from V and 1 base from J, with 11 bases between. Here the CDR3 DNA reads TGTGCCGCCCGGACAGAGAACACTGAAGCTTTCTTT. This translates into CAARTENTEAFF.

This clonotype was picked up a small number of times. The J gene is TRBJ2-5, the V gene TRBV20-1, with D possibly matching TRBD2 (6 bases). Germline CDR1 and CDR2: DFQATT and SNEGSKA (reference sequence). Trimming took 1 base from V and 1 from J, leaving 10 bases between them. This CDR3 is built from 14 residues. The CDR3 region has the DNA TGCAGTGCTAGAGCCGCGGGGATCCAAGAGACCCAGTACTTC. It translates to CSARAAGIQETQYF.

This clonotype was detected only a few times. The chain recombines TRBV25-1 with TRBJ1-1; 9 bases are shared with TRBD1. Trimming at V came to 8 bases and at J to 1 base, leaving 14 bases not matched to a gene. There are 17 residues in the CDR3. Per the germline V gene, CDR1 is MGHDK and CDR2 is SYGVNS. The DNA for the CDR3 is TGTGCCAGCTCCCACACGCCGGGACAGGGAGGGAACACTGAAGCTTTCTTT. It specifies CASSHTPGQGGNTEAFF.

There are a few counts of this clonotype. The chain links TRBV7-9 to TRBJ1-3; no clear D gene. The CDR3 has 14 residues. Germline CDR1 reads SEHNR; CDR2 reads FQNEAQ (reference sequence). V dropped 8 bases and J dropped 0 bases, with 11 bases sitting between them. The DNA for the CDR3 is TGTGCCAGCCCGGAAGGGTTCTCTGGAAACACCATATATTTT. It yields the protein CASPEGFSGNTIYF.

Ten or more counts support this clonotype. The chain employs TRBV7-9 and TRBJ1-4, with 10 nucleotides matching TRBD1. CDR3 size: 16 residues. With 4 bases clipped from V and 6 bases from J, the junction kept 8 bases outside the gene matches. From germline, CDR1 is SEHNR and CDR2 FQNEAQ (reference sequence). CDR3 nucleotide sequence: TGTGCCAGCAGCTCAACCCCCGGGACAGGGGATGAAAAACTGTTTTTT. This codes for CASSSTPGTGDEKLFF.

A single count supports this clonotype. The rearrangement links TRBV20-1 to TRBJ1-2; 7 nucleotides line up with TRBD1. Per the germline V gene, CDR1 is DFQATT and CDR2 is SNEGSKA (reference sequence). Germline trimming cut 1 base from V and 6 bases from J; bases unmatched to any gene: 14. This CDR3 has 16 amino acids. This CDR3 reads CSARVRMRQGFHGYTF. CDR3 bases: TGCAGTGCTAGAGTTCGGATGAGACAGGGATTCCATGGCTACACCTTC.

The chain employs TRBV6-5 and TRBJ2-7, with 8 bases lining up with TRBD2. J gave up 2 bases and V 5 bases, and 5 bases lay outside the gene matches. The CDR3 is 14 amino acids. Germline V gene sequence: CDR1 MNHEY, CDR2 SVGAGI. The CDR3 bases are TGTGCCAGCAGTCCTCCGGGACTAGCCTACGAGCAGTACTTC. It translates to CASSPPGLAYEQYF.

This chain links TRBV6-2 or TRBV6-3 with TRBJ2-3; no definite D call. Trimming cost V 6 bases and J 6 bases, with 13 bases left between them. Germline V lookup: CDR1 MNHEY, CDR2 SVGEGT. The CDR3 runs 13 residues. In DNA form, the CDR3 reads TGTGCCAGCAGACCCCTTCACCGGGATACGCAGTATTTT. It encodes CASRPLHRDTQYF.

The CDR3 bases are TGCGCCAGCAGCCAAGCCCCAGGGGGCTGGGGTCAGCCCCAGCATTTT. Translating gives CASSQAPGGWGQPQHF. The chain employs TRBV4-1 and TRBJ1-5, with 8 bases that match TRBD1. Germline V gives CDR1 MGHRA, CDR2 YSYEKL. The CDR3 is 16 amino acids. The V and J ends lost 1 base and 6 bases, in that order; junction bases with no gene match: 8.

The chain employs TRBV12-3 or TRBV12-4 and TRBJ2-6; D unclear. Deletions cut 7 bases from V and 0 bases from J, with 4 bases between. The CDR3 covers 13 residues. CDR3 residues: CASKVSGANVLTF. DNA of the CDR3: TGTGCCAGCAAGGTCTCTGGGGCCAACGTCCTGACTTTC.